These T cell receptor beta chains were read from a single sample in a study of control samples from healthy donors and cancer patients. Sequenced by immunoSEQ multiplex PCR; TCRdb stores in-frame clones only, minus some. The profile covers under 150,000 clones, with roughly 93% appearing a single time and about 2.6% taken by the ten largest. Sequenced: blood. Source of these receptors: a man between 25 and 39 years old in good health. The CDR3 runs from the conserved cysteine through the conserved F or W. Each record gives: V gene, clone size, CDR3 protein. Expanded clones get a size class; other rows say once, few or many, or leave the size out.

v_gene: TRBV2
abundance: once
CDR3aa: CASSYGTAEAFF

v_gene: TRBV5-4
abundance: -
CDR3aa: CASSRGGTDSGEQFF

v_gene: TRBV7-9
abundance: -
CDR3aa: CASSLAWQDNAEAFF

v_gene: TRBV4-1
abundance: -
CDR3aa: CASSQDWGWDQFF

v_gene: TRBV24-1
abundance: -
CDR3aa: CATSDPEGPQHF

v_gene: TRBV7-9
abundance: -
CDR3aa: CASSLGRGNTGELFF

v_gene: TRBV7-9
abundance: -
CDR3aa: CASSLEGGPFF

v_gene: TRBV27
abundance: -
CDR3aa: CASSHKALLQGYEQYF

v_gene: TRBV28
abundance: -
CDR3aa: CASSLRGILPEAFF

v_gene: TRBV7-6
abundance: -
CDR3aa: CASSLPGGEQFF

v_gene: TRBV15
abundance: -
CDR3aa: CATSRERGAEAFF

v_gene: TRBV9
abundance: -
CDR3aa: CASSVVTGAGELFF

v_gene: TRBV6-5
abundance: -
CDR3aa: CAGGKESSDTQYF

v_gene: TRBV2
abundance: once
CDR3aa: CASTPSRASGNTIYF

v_gene: TRBV27
abundance: -
CDR3aa: CASRRPAGEQYF

v_gene: TRBV21-1
abundance: -
CDR3aa: CASSKVEGCTEAFF

v_gene: TRBV5-1
abundance: once
CDR3aa: CASSLARGQGYSPLHF

v_gene: TRBV27
abundance: -
CDR3aa: CASSFSQRGRSYNEQFF

v_gene: TRBV23-1
abundance: -
CDR3aa: CASSQTGEAFF

v_gene: TRBV3-1/TRBV3-2
abundance: -
CDR3aa: CASSQGGRGGLDTQYF

v_gene: TRBV9
abundance: -
CDR3aa: CASSATATNEKLFF

v_gene: TRBV19
abundance: -
CDR3aa: CASTEGFNQPQHF

v_gene: TRBV5-1
abundance: once
CDR3aa: CASSLETGFSGANVLTF

v_gene: TRBV28
abundance: -
CDR3aa: CASSPESLEQFF

v_gene: TRBV10-3
abundance: -
CDR3aa: CAISAPGQGILSSYEQYF

v_gene: TRBV9
abundance: -
CDR3aa: CASSSGLLNTGELFF

v_gene: TRBV21-1
abundance: -
CDR3aa: CASSKGLQGTGRGGYTDTQYF

v_gene: TRBV27
abundance: -
CDR3aa: CASSLGVNTGELFF

v_gene: TRBV9
abundance: once
CDR3aa: CASSTQGRGTEAFF

v_gene: TRBV28
abundance: -
CDR3aa: CASRGNVGATTEAFF

v_gene: TRBV4-1
abundance: -
CDR3aa: CASSQVAEFPGNTIYF

v_gene: TRBV12-3/TRBV12-4
abundance: -
CDR3aa: CASGNSNQPQHF

v_gene: TRBV14
abundance: -
CDR3aa: CASSRDLTDTQYF

v_gene: TRBV5-6
abundance: -
CDR3aa: CASSFVRDSNQPQHF

v_gene: TRBV9
abundance: -
CDR3aa: CASSVVGSSGANVLTF

v_gene: TRBV7-6
abundance: -
CDR3aa: CASSLGIGVNTEAFF

v_gene: TRBV2
abundance: -
CDR3aa: CASHYGSSNYGYTF

v_gene: TRBV29-1
abundance: -
CDR3aa: CSAYSALNYGYTF

v_gene: TRBV6-5
abundance: -
CDR3aa: CASRPPGTSYGYTF

v_gene: TRBV5-1
abundance: -
CDR3aa: CASSWTGDFTEAFF

v_gene: TRBV27
abundance: -
CDR3aa: CASMYSGLNNEQFF

v_gene: TRBV7-2
abundance: -
CDR3aa: CASSAISTDTQYF

v_gene: TRBV2
abundance: few
CDR3aa: CASSERGESSPLHF

v_gene: TRBV6-4
abundance: -
CDR3aa: CASSQGVIGYGYTF

v_gene: TRBV27
abundance: -
CDR3aa: CASTLNTGTSYEQYF

v_gene: TRBV7-2
abundance: -
CDR3aa: CASRGKVGDSPLHF

v_gene: TRBV2
abundance: -
CDR3aa: CASSSDRAPANEQFF

v_gene: TRBV19
abundance: -
CDR3aa: CASSIYGTAISGANVLTF

v_gene: TRBV11-2
abundance: -
CDR3aa: CASSLEVEEGAFGYTF

v_gene: TRBV18
abundance: -
CDR3aa: CASSPTTGRNTEAFF

v_gene: TRBV7-9
abundance: -
CDR3aa: CASSLVASTDTQYF

v_gene: TRBV9
abundance: -
CDR3aa: CASSVDVGDEQYF

v_gene: TRBV5-1
abundance: -
CDR3aa: CASSSTPFGPSYGYTF

v_gene: TRBV30
abundance: -
CDR3aa: CAWTQPGLWGQETQYF